This T cell receptor beta chain appears in the sequencing data of a study of T cell responses to AZD1222 COVID-19 vaccine. Background on the study: Second-dose intervals of approximately 4 or approximately 12 weeks were pooled.

Per germline, CDR1 PRHDT and CDR2 FYEKMQ (reference sequence). The CDR3 is 14 residues long. Trimming shortened V by 0 bases and J by 1 base, and 6 bases separated the two germline ends. Overall study findings and caveats: There were repertoire samples only from the period after the peak T cell response.

Regarding this clone: Its target is not known.

TCRdb's table, derived via immunoSEQ multiplex PCR, lists solely in-frame clones and lacks some. The sample has 100,000 to 150,000 clones, roughly 92% seen once; the top ten hold around 1.5%. The chain carries TRBV13 and TRBJ1-1; D is uncertain. The clonotype was recovered from an adult in good health. The sample here was peripheral blood, taken on day 0 of AZD1222 vaccination. The CDR3 DNA reads TGTGCCAGCAGCTTAGGACGGTCGAACACTGAAGCTTTCTTT. It is translated as CASSLGRSNTEAFF.